The TCR beta chain described here comes from a study of breast tumors, draining lymph nodes, adjacent tissues. This clonotype was counted between two and nine times. What it recognizes is unknown. Whole-study findings and limits: Luminal-like breast cancer showed significantly greater tumor-nontumor repertoire similarity than basal-like breast cancer did. Tumors had less TCR diversity than lymph nodes, more than nontumor tissue. That most tumor T cells come from lymph nodes remained unproven.

Samples came from axillary lymph nodes draining the breast cancer. TCRdb re-called the multiplex PCR reads through MiXCR, storing one row per CDR3 protein. The top ten hold 5.5% to 7% of the sample, which has about 110,000 distinct CDR3 sequences, approximately 28% seen once. The origin of this receptor is a female donor with breast cancer. Some clones in this sample may be carry-over from other donors' samples. Sequencing was carried out using axillary lymph node tissue.

The CDR3: CASSLHFGRGVGAFF. Written as DNA, the CDR3 is TGTGCCAGCAGCTTACATTTTGGCAGGGGGGTTGGAGCTTTCTTT. V and J are TRBV7-2 and TRBJ1-1; 7 bases line up with TRBD1. Germline CDR1 and CDR2: SGHTA and FQGNSA. The CDR3 sequence is 15 residues long. The trim removed 2 bases at V and 10 bases at J, leaving 13 bases unmatched.